This T cell receptor (beta chain) derives from a study of shared clonotypes between healthy human individuals. The CDR3 runs to 18 residues. V shed 5 bases, J shed 0 bases, and the junction held 9 bases outside the gene matches. Germline V lookup: CDR1 MDHEN, CDR2 SYDVKM. Per the original data handling: ImmunoSEQ only sent back junction sequences with no quality scores, so filtering was done differently. Sequencing was performed with immunoSEQ multiplex PCR; in TCRdb, only in-frame clones are kept and a portion is missing. V and J calls and clone size are those listed in that table; D and trimming were worked out from the DNA. Altogether more than 850,000 clones are present, approximately 78% being singletons, with the ten largest covering approximately 0.52%.

J is TRBJ2-7 and V is TRBV28; TRBD2 matches 14 bases. Sequencing input: memory CD4+ T cells from PBMCs. Subset of the sample: CD45RA-negative fraction. The sequence was obtained from a man between 18 and 35 years old in good health. Some clones in this sample may be carry-over from other donors' samples. The CDR3 region is CASSTRGLAGENSYEQYF. CDR3 coding DNA: TGTGCCAGCAGTACCCGGGGACTAGCGGGAGAAAACTCCTACGAGCAGTACTTC.